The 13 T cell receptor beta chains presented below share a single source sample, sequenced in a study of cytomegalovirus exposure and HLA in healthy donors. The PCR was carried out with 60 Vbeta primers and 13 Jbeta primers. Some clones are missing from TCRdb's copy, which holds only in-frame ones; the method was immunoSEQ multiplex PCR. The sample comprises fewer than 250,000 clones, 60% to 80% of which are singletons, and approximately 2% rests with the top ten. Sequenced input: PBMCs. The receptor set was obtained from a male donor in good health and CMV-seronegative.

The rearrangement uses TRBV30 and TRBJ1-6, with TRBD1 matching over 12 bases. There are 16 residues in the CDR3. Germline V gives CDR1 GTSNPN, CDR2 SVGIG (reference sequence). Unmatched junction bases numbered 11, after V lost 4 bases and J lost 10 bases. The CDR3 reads CAWNRDRGRLRSPLHF. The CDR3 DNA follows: TGTGCCTGGAATAGGGACAGGGGGCGCTTACGATCACCCCTCCACTTT.

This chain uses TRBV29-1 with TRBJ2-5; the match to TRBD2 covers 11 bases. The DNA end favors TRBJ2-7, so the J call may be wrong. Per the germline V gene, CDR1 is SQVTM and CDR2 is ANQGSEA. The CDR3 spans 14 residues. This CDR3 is CSVQTSGTSYEQYF. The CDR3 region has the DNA TGCAGCGTTCAGACTAGCGGGACATCCTACGAGCAGTACTTC.

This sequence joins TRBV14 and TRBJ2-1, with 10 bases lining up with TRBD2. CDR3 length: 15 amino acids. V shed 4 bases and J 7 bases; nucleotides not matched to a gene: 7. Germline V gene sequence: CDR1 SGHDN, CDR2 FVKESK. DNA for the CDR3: TGTGCCAGCAGCCCAGTCAGCGGGAGGGTGAATGAGCAGTTCTTC. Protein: CASSPVSGRVNEQFF.

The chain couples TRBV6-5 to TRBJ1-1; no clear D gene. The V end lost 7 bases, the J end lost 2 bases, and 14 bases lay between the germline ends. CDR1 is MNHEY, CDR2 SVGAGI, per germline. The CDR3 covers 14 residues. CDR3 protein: CASIVREVNTEAFF. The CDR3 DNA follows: TGTGCCAGCATCGTTCGAGAGGTTAACACTGAAGCTTTCTTT.

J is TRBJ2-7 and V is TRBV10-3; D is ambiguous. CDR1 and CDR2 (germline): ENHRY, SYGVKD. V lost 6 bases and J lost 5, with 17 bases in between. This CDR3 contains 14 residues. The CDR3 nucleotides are TGTGCCATCAGGTCGTCGCGCCCATCCAACGAGCAGTACTTC. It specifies CAIRSSRPSNEQYF.

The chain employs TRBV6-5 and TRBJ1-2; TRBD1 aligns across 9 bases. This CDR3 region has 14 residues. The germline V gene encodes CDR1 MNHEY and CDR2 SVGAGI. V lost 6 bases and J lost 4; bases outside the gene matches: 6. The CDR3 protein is CASSRDRAAYGYTF. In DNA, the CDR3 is TGTGCCAGCAGCCGGGACAGGGCGGCCTATGGCTACACCTTC.

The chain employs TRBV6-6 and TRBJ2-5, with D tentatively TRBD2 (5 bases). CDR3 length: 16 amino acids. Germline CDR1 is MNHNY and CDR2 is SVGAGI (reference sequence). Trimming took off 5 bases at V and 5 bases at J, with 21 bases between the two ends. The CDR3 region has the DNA TGTGCCAGCAGTCCGCCTCGGGGAAGGGTGAGGGAGACCCAGTACTTC. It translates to CASSPPRGRVRETQYF.

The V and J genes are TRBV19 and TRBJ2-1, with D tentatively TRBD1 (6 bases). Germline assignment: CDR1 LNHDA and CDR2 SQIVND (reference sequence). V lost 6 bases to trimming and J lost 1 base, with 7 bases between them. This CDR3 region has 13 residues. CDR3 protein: CASSQGSYNEQFF. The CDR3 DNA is TGTGCCAGTAGCCAGGGGTCCTACAATGAGCAGTTCTTC.

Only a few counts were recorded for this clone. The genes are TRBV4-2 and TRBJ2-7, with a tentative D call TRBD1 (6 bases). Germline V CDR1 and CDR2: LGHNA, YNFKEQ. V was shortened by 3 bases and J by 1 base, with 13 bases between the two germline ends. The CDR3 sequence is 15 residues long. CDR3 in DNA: TGTGCCAGCAGCCATCTGACAGGTGGGTCCTACGAGCAGTACTTC. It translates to CASSHLTGGSYEQYF.

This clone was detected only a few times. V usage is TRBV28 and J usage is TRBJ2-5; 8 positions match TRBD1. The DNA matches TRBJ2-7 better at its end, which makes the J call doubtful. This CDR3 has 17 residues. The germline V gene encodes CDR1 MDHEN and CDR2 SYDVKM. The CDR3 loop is CASSFPLDREVSYEQYF. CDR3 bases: TGTGCCAGCAGTTTTCCCCTGGACAGGGAAGTCTCCTACGAGCAGTACTTC.

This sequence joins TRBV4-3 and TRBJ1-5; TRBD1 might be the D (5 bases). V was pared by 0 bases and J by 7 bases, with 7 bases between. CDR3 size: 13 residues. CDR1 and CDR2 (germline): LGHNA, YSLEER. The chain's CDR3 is CASSQERGQPQHF. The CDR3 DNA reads TGCGCCAGCAGCCAAGAAAGGGGACAGCCCCAGCATTTT.

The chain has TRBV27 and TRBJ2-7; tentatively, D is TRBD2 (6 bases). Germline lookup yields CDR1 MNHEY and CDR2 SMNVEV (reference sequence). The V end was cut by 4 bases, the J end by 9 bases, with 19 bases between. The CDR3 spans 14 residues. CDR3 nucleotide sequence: TGTGCCAGCAGTTCCCGGGGACGCCCGGGGGTGCAGTACTTC. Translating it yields CASSSRGRPGVQYF.

CDR3 region: CASSAGQSSTLFF. The CDR3 region has the DNA TGTGCCAGCAGTGCTGGACAGTCCTCCACACTGTTTTTT. The chain has TRBV25-1 and TRBJ1-4, with D tentatively TRBD1 (6 bases). V was shortened by 4 bases and J by 13 bases, with 16 bases between the two germline ends. Germline lookup yields CDR1 MGHDK and CDR2 SYGVNS. The CDR3 spans 13 residues.